This T cell receptor beta chain emerged from a study of blood T cells in healthy people across ages. Study-wide findings and caveats: Compared with aged donors, long-lived donors showed fewer expanded clones, suggesting selection.

Peripheral blood, approximately 10 milliliters per donor, was collected. Note on this clonotype: Its target is unknown.

The use of a sample-barcoded 5' primer and a J-beta primer mix characterized a second PCR of roughly 7 to 11 cycles. Each cDNA molecule was tagged by a template-switch adaptor that had 12 random nucleotides. Sequencing recovered at least 2.5 million CDR3-containing paired-end reads from each sample. TCRdb called the 5' RACE reads again in MiXCR, with one record for every CDR3 protein. Of roughly 1,800,000 distinct CDR3 sequences in the sample, 40% to 55% were seen once. Germline lookup yields CDR1 SGHDN and CDR2 FVKESK. The CDR3 has 15 amino acids. V dropped 0 bases and J dropped 2 bases, with 8 bases sitting between them.

This TCR derives from a woman between 35 and 50 years old in good health. The genes are TRBV14 and TRBJ2-4, with D perhaps TRBD1 or TRBD2 (5 bases each). The sample comprised blood. CDR3 amino acids: CASSQDVGPKNIQYF. The CDR3 DNA reads TGTGCCAGCAGCCAAGATGTGGGACCCAAAAACATTCAGTACTTC. Looking up the rest from reference TRBV14 and TRBJ2-4 gives the full variable domain: EAGVTQFPSHSVIEKGQTVTLRCDPISGHDNLYWYRRVMGKEIKFLLHFVKESKQDESGMPNNRFLAERTGGTYSTLKVQPAELEDSGVYFCASSQDVGPKNIQYFGAGTRLSVL.